A selection of T cell receptor beta chains follows, all from one sample in a study of blood T cell repertoires in COVID-19. Sequencing was performed with immunoSEQ multiplex PCR; in TCRdb, only in-frame clones are kept and a portion is missing. Of approximately 110,000 clones detected, approximately 84% appear once; the ten largest clones hold 1.5% to 1.9%. Sequences were obtained from peripheral blood. These receptors were obtained from a man aged 50-60 years with acute or convalescent COVID-19. The CDR3 runs from the conserved cysteine through the conserved F or W. The order of the fields is J gene, clone size, V gene, D gene, CDR3 length, CDR3 DNA, CDR3 protein. A D gene is named only where the DNA matches it firmly. A clone size is listed for some rows: how often the clone was seen (once, few, many), or a class if it is expanded.

TRBJ2-3 | NA | TRBV27 | TRBD2 | 17 | TGTGCCAGCAGCCGATCGGGACTAGCGGGTTTCACAGATACGCAGTATTTT | CASSRSGLAGFTDTQYF
TRBJ2-1 | few | TRBV7-2 | TRBD2 | 17 | TGTGCCAGCAGCTTGGGCGGGGGGTCATTCTCCTACAATGAGCAGTTCTTC | CASSLGGGSFSYNEQFF
TRBJ1-2 | few | TRBV7-2 | TRBD1 | 13 | TGTGCCAGCAGCTTCCTGACAGGGAGGGGCTACACCTTC | CASSFLTGRGYTF
TRBJ2-5 | NA | TRBV5-8 | TRBD1 | 16 | TGTGCCAGCAGTTCCGGCCGGACAGGGGGCTTAAAGACCCAGTACTTC | CASSSGRTGGLKTQYF
TRBJ1-2 | NA | TRBV3-1/TRBV3-2 | TRBD1 | 13 | TGTGCCAGCAGCCTGGACAGGTACTATGGCTACACCTTC | CASSLDRYYGYTF
TRBJ1-6 | NA | TRBV30 | NA | 12 | TGTGCCTGGAGTGGACAGAATTCACCCCTTCACTTT | CAWSGQNSPLHF
TRBJ1-1 | NA | TRBV14 | NA | 14 | TGTGCCAGCAGCCAAGAAGTAGGGGCAGCTGAAGCTTTCTTT | CASSQEVGAAEAFF
TRBJ1-4 | NA | TRBV7-6 | NA | 17 | TGTGCCAGCAGCTTAAGACCGGGGGGCGCCGGTAATGAAAAACTGTTTTTT | CASSLRPGGAGNEKLFF
TRBJ2-6 | NA | TRBV5-1 | NA | 14 | TGCGCCAGCAGCCCAGGGTCTGGGGCCAACGTCCTGACTTTC | CASSPGSGANVLTF
TRBJ1-6 | NA | TRBV5-6 | TRBD1 | 17 | TGTGCCAGCAGCTTGGGTAGGGCAGGGGGCTATAATTCACCCCTCCACTTT | CASSLGRAGGYNSPLHF
TRBJ1-1 | NA | TRBV5-1 | NA | 15 | TGCGCCAGCAGACCCACGGGGGTGGGGGTAACTGAAGCTTTCTTT | CASRPTGVGVTEAFF
TRBJ1-6 | NA | TRBV28 | NA | 12 | TGTGCCAGCTCTATCCCGGGGGGCCCCCTCCACTTT | CASSIPGGPLHF
TRBJ2-3 | NA | TRBV5-8 | NA | 14 | TGTGCCAGCAGCCGGAGGGACGGAACAGATACGCAGTATTTT | CASSRRDGTDTQYF
TRBJ2-3 | NA | TRBV5-1 | NA | 15 | TGCGCCAGCAGCTTGCTGGAGCCTAGCACAGATACGCAGTATTTT | CASSLLEPSTDTQYF
TRBJ1-2 | once | TRBV20-1 | TRBD1 | 13 | TGCAGTGCTAGTAGGGGGCTAGACTATGGCTACACCTTC | CSASRGLDYGYTF
TRBJ1-5 | NA | TRBV19 | NA | 15 | TGTGCCAGTAGTATCCATCAAGAGGGCAATCAGCCCCAGCATTTT | CASSIHQEGNQPQHF
TRBJ1-5 | NA | TRBV27 | NA | 15 | TGTGCCAGCAGCAGTGGGACGGGAGGCATTCAGCCCCAGCATTTT | CASSSGTGGIQPQHF
TRBJ2-3 | NA | TRBV7-2 | TRBD2 | 17 | TGTGCCAGCAGCTTAGCGGCAGCGGGGGGTGGTGGAGATACGCAGTATTTT | CASSLAAAGGGGDTQYF
TRBJ1-1 | NA | TRBV3-1/TRBV3-2 | TRBD1 | 15 | TGTGCCAGCAGCCACCGGACAGGGATGGGGACTGAAGCTTTCTTT | CASSHRTGMGTEAFF
TRBJ1-4 | NA | TRBV30 | TRBD1 | 15 | TGTGCCTGGAGTCCTCAGGGGGCGCAGGGTGAAAAACTGTTTTTT | CAWSPQGAQGEKLFF
TRBJ2-3 | NA | TRBV5-1 | NA | 16 | TGCGCCAGCAGCTTGACGGTGGGGGGATACACAGATACGCAGTATTTT | CASSLTVGGYTDTQYF
TRBJ1-5 | NA | TRBV24-1 | NA | 17 | TGTGCCACCAGTGATACGGTGGAGGATCTTAGCAATCAGCCCCAGCATTTT | CATSDTVEDLSNQPQHF
TRBJ2-3 | NA | TRBV19 | TRBD1 | 13 | TGTGCCAGTACCAGGACAGGGGCAGATACGCAGTATTTT | CASTRTGADTQYF
TRBJ2-7 | NA | TRBV4-1 | TRBD1 | 15 | TGCGCCAGCAGAAAAACGGGGACAGGGGGAAACGAGCAGTACTTC | CASRKTGTGGNEQYF
TRBJ1-1 | once | TRBV18 | NA | 15 | TGTGCCAGCTCACTGAAGACAGACCCAAACACTGAAGCTTTCTTT | CASSLKTDPNTEAFF
TRBJ2-3 | NA | TRBV6-5 | NA | 14 | TGTGCCAGCAGTTACGCCGTTGGGCGTGATACGCAGTATTTT | CASSYAVGRDTQYF
TRBJ1-1 | NA | TRBV5-5 | NA | 12 | TGTGCCAGCAGCTTCGGGACTTTTGAAGCTTTCTTT | CASSFGTFEAFF
TRBJ2-2 | NA | TRBV2 | TRBD1 | 16 | TGTGCCAGCCGAGCCGGACAGGGGGCGGACACCGGGGAGCTGTTTTTT | CASRAGQGADTGELFF
TRBJ1-1 | NA | TRBV6-5 | NA | 13 | TGTGCCAGCAGTTACTCGAGGGTTGCTGAAGCTTTCTTT | CASSYSRVAEAFF
TRBJ1-2 | NA | TRBV6-5 | NA | 14 | TGTGCCAGCAGTTTATACAGAGCTAACTATGGCTACACCTTC | CASSLYRANYGYTF
TRBJ1-1 | NA | TRBV19 | NA | 13 | TGTGCCAGTAGTATAGTGGAGGTCACTGAAGCTTTCTTT | CASSIVEVTEAFF
TRBJ1-5 | NA | TRBV7-2 | NA | 14 | TGTGCCAGCAGCTCCGGACAGTTCAATCAGCCCCAGCATTTT | CASSSGQFNQPQHF
TRBJ1-5 | NA | TRBV6-5 | TRBD1 | 15 | TGTGCCAGCAGTTACAGCGGACAGGGTCAGCAGCCCCAGCATTTT | CASSYSGQGQQPQHF
TRBJ1-5 | NA | TRBV15 | TRBD1 | 16 | TGTGCCACCAGCCCCTTGGACAGGGGGCTGGGACAGCCCCAGCATTTT | CATSPLDRGLGQPQHF
TRBJ1-2 | NA | TRBV5-1 | NA | 14 | TGCGCCAGCAGCCCCGAAAAACAGGTTTTGGGCTACACCTTC | CASSPEKQVLGYTF
TRBJ1-1 | NA | TRBV5-1 | NA | 14 | TGCGCCAGCAGCTTGGCTATACTGAACACTGAAGCTTTCTTT | CASSLAILNTEAFF
TRBJ1-2 | NA | TRBV5-1 | TRBD1 | 16 | TGCGCCAGCAGCCGGGACAGGGGGCGACCCCTCTATGGCTACACCTTC | CASSRDRGRPLYGYTF
TRBJ2-4 | NA | TRBV9 | NA | 16 | TGTGCCAGCAGCGTAGAGGAGGGAAAAGCCAAAAACATTCAGTACTTC | CASSVEEGKAKNIQYF
TRBJ1-1 | NA | TRBV4-2 | TRBD1 | 14 | TGTGCCAGCAGCCACCCAGACAGGGATTATGAAGCTTTCTTT | CASSHPDRDYEAFF
TRBJ2-1 | NA | TRBV19 | TRBD1 | 13 | TGTGCCAGTAGTATGCCCATCGGGACAGGGCAGTTCTTC | CASSMPIGTGQFF
TRBJ1-2 | few | TRBV28 | TRBD1 | 16 | TGTGCCAGCAGTTTCCATCCGGGACAGGAGACTTATGGCTACACCTTC | CASSFHPGQETYGYTF
TRBJ2-1 | NA | TRBV4-1 | TRBD2 | 17 | TGCGCCAGCAGCCAAGATAGGGCGGGGGATTCCTACAATGAGCAGTTCTTC | CASSQDRAGDSYNEQFF
TRBJ1-2 | NA | TRBV18 | TRBD1 | 14 | TGTGCCAGCTCAGCGACAGGGGCCTACTATGGCTACACCTTC | CASSATGAYYGYTF
TRBJ1-3 | NA | TRBV5-1 | TRBD1 | 15 | TGCGCCAGCAGCTCGGACAGGGGGCCTGGAAACACCATATATTTT | CASSSDRGPGNTIYF
TRBJ1-1 | NA | TRBV5-5 | NA | 12 | TGTGCCAGCAGCTTGGCGGACACTGAAGCTTTCTTT | CASSLADTEAFF
TRBJ1-3 | NA | TRBV5-1 | NA | 14 | TGCGCCAGCAGCTTGGGTAGCTCTGGAAACACCATATATTTT | CASSLGSSGNTIYF
TRBJ2-3 | NA | TRBV27 | NA | 14 | TGTGCCAGCAGGGGAAGCTGGGAGTCAGATACGCAGTATTTT | CASRGSWESDTQYF
TRBJ1-1 | NA | TRBV5-4 | NA | 18 | TGTGCCAGCAGCTGGCGCCCGAGGGTGGGAATGGGGAACACTGAAGCTTTCTTT | CASSWRPRVGMGNTEAFF
TRBJ2-7 | NA | TRBV6-5 | TRBD1 | 14 | TGTGCCAGCAGTCACCCGGGACAGGGCTACGAGCAGTACTTC | CASSHPGQGYEQYF
TRBJ1-2 | NA | TRBV11-2 | NA | 13 | TGTGCCAGCAGCTTAGACGAGAACTATGGCTACACCTTC | CASSLDENYGYTF
TRBJ2-3 | few | TRBV20-1 | TRBD2 | 11 | TGCAGTCCACTAGCGGGTAATACGCAGTATTTT | CSPLAGNTQYF
TRBJ1-1 | NA | TRBV6-5 | NA | 12 | TGTGCCAGCAGTCGGGGTCGGGGGGAAGCTTTCTTT | CASSRGRGEAFF
TRBJ2-1 | NA | TRBV2 | NA | 17 | TGTGCCAGCAGTGAAATCGGCAGGGCAAACTCCTACAATGAGCAGTTCTTC | CASSEIGRANSYNEQFF
TRBJ1-6 | NA | TRBV3-1/TRBV3-2 | TRBD1 | 17 | TGTGCCAGCAGCCAACGGGCAGGGGGCAGGTATAATTCACCCCTCCACTTT | CASSQRAGGRYNSPLHF
TRBJ2-3 | NA | TRBV12-3/TRBV12-4 | NA | 13 | TGTGCCAGCAGTTCCAGGGGCACAGATACGCAGTATTTT | CASSSRGTDTQYF